Below are 13 T cell receptor beta chains sequenced from a single sample in a study of blood T cell repertoires in COVID-19. The protocol was immunoSEQ multiplex PCR, while the TCRdb copy is restricted to in-frame clones and leaves out a portion. The sample lists about 230,000 clones; roughly 85% were seen once. Specimen: peripheral blood. Receptor source: a man in his fifties or sixties with COVID-19, enrolled during active disease.

V and J are TRBV29-1 and TRBJ1-1; TRBD1 matches 8 bases. V lost 6 bases to trimming and J lost 4 bases; unmatched junction nucleotides: 7. Germline-derived CDR1 and CDR2 are SQVTM and ANQGSEA. This CDR3 spans 13 amino acids. The CDR3 loop is CSVMDRAGTEAFF. The CDR3, as DNA: TGCAGCGTCATGGACAGGGCAGGCACTGAAGCTTTCTTT.

The chain employs TRBV30 and TRBJ2-3, with TRBD2 matching 13 bases. CDR3 length: 15 amino acids. With V trimmed by 3 bases and J by 4 bases, 4 bases remained unmatched. Germline assignment: CDR1 GTSNPN and CDR2 SVGIG (reference sequence). For the CDR3, the DNA is TGTGCCTGGAGCGGACTAGCGGGGGTAGCAGATACGCAGTATTTT. Encoded protein: CAWSGLAGVADTQYF.

This clone showed up just once. The genes are TRBV4-3 and TRBJ2-7; TRBD1 agrees at 10 bases. CDR3 length: 17 amino acids. Germline CDR1 is LGHNA and CDR2 is YSLEER. With V trimmed by 0 bases and J by 4 bases, 9 bases remained unmatched. The chain's CDR3 is CASSQDLEGQGLYEQYF. For the CDR3, the DNA is TGCGCCAGCAGCCAAGATCTTGAGGGACAGGGGCTGTACGAGCAGTACTTC.

In its sample, this clone was seen a few times. For the CDR3, the DNA is TGTGCCAGCAGTCACATCAATGAGCAGTTCTTC. The encoded protein is CASSHINEQFF. V and J are TRBV5-8 and TRBJ2-1; D uncertain. The ends were cut back, 5 bases at V and 6 bases at J, with 6 bases in the middle. Germline V gives CDR1 SGHTS, CDR2 YDEGEE. This CDR3 comprises 11 residues. Full variable domain (remainder filled in from reference TRBV5-8 and TRBJ2-1): EAGVTQSPTHLIKTRGQQATLRCSPISGHTSVYWYQQALGLGLQFLLWYDEGEERNRGNFPPRFSGRQFPNYSSELNVNALELEDSALYLCASSHINEQFFGPGTRLTVL.

In its sample, this clone was seen a few times. V gene TRBV15 combines with J gene TRBJ2-3, with unresolved D. Deletions cut 4 bases from V and 2 bases from J, with 13 bases between. CDR3 length: 15 residues. The germline V gene encodes CDR1 LNHNV and CDR2 YYDKDF (reference sequence). The CDR3 loop is CATSKSDLITDTQYF. As DNA, the CDR3 is TGTGCCACCAGCAAGAGCGACCTGATCACAGATACGCAGTATTTT. Combining the CDR3 with reference TRBV15 and TRBJ2-3 gives the whole variable domain DAMVIQNPRYQVTQFGKPVTLSCSQTLNHNVMYWYQQKSSQAPKLLFHYYDKDFNNEADTPDNFQSRRPNTSFCFLDIRSPGLGDTAMYLCATSKSDLITDTQYFGPGTRLTVL.

The chain links TRBV2 to TRBJ2-5; TRBD2 aligns across 8 bases. CDR3 size: 14 residues. The ends lost 7 bases at V and 4 bases at J; junction bases unmatched: 8. Germline V gene lookup returns CDR1 SNHLY and CDR2 FYNNEI. This CDR3 reads CASMPGLALETQYF. For the CDR3, the DNA is TGTGCCAGCATGCCAGGACTAGCCCTAGAGACCCAGTACTTC.

This clone has a handful of counts. V usage is TRBV3-1 (or the pseudogene TRBV3-2) and J usage is TRBJ1-4; a possible D gene is TRBD1 (5 bases). The V end lost 0 bases, the J end lost 9 bases, and 17 bases lay between the germline ends. CDR1 is LGHDT and CDR2 is YNNKEL in the germline V gene (reference sequence). This CDR3 is 16 amino acids long. The chain's CDR3 is CASSQDTVRRGKKLFF. The CDR3 DNA reads as TGTGCCAGCAGCCAAGACACAGTCCGAAGGGGCAAAAAACTGTTTTTT.

The rearrangement joins TRBV4-2 to TRBJ2-3; the D gene is possibly TRBD2 (6 bases). This CDR3 has 20 residues. Germline V gene data show CDR1 as LGHNA and CDR2 as YNFKEQ. With 3 bases removed from V and 2 bases from J, the gap between germline ends came to 27 bases. The CDR3 loop reads CASSHQGLISGQSSTDTQYF. Written as DNA, the CDR3 is TGTGCCAGCAGCCACCAGGGTCTAATTAGCGGACAAAGCTCCACAGATACGCAGTATTTT.

J is TRBJ2-5 and V is TRBV20-1, with 9 positions matching TRBD2. V lost 6 bases and J lost 2; bases outside the gene matches: 7. From germline, CDR1 is DFQATT and CDR2 SNEGSKA (reference sequence). The CDR3 contains 14 residues. CDR3 protein: CSASSGGMQETQYF. In nucleotides, the CDR3 is TGCAGTGCCAGTAGCGGGGGCATGCAAGAGACCCAGTACTTC.

This clone occurred once. The chain employs TRBV6-5 and TRBJ1-1; 8 bases align to TRBD1. The V gene's germline CDR1 is MNHEY and CDR2 SVGAGI. Germline trimming cut 7 bases from V and 3 bases from J; bases unmatched to any gene: 7. CDR3 length: 14 amino acids. CDR3 coding DNA: TGTGCCAGCACCCAACAGGGGGTGTACACTGAAGCTTTCTTT. This translates into CASTQQGVYTEAFF.

The chain combines TRBV21-1 with TRBJ2-7; the D call in the table, TRBD2, was not verified against the DNA. TRBV21-1 is shown as a pseudogene. The CDR3 extends over 10 amino acids. The CDR3 region has the DNA TGTGCCAGCCTCTCCTACGAGCAGTACTTC. It encodes CASLSYEQYF.

The chain employs TRBV15 and TRBJ2-7, with 7 bases fitting TRBD2. Germline V gene sequence: CDR1 LNHNV, CDR2 YYDKDF (reference sequence). V gave up 0 bases and J gave up 3 bases; unmatched junction bases: 5. CDR3 length equals 15 residues. The CDR3: CATSRDGGGNYEQYF. DNA for the CDR3: TGTGCCACCAGCAGAGATGGGGGGGGGAACTACGAGCAGTACTTC.

The V gene is TRBV7-9, the J gene TRBJ2-7; 9 bases match TRBD1. The J segment lost 7 bases and the V segment lost 6 bases, leaving 13 bases of the junction unmatched. This CDR3 has 15 amino acids. Germline V CDR1 and CDR2: SEHNR, FQNEAQ (reference sequence). The CDR3 is CASSPGTGNRLEQYF. The CDR3 bases are TGTGCCAGCAGTCCCGGGACAGGGAATCGTTTGGAGCAGTACTTC.